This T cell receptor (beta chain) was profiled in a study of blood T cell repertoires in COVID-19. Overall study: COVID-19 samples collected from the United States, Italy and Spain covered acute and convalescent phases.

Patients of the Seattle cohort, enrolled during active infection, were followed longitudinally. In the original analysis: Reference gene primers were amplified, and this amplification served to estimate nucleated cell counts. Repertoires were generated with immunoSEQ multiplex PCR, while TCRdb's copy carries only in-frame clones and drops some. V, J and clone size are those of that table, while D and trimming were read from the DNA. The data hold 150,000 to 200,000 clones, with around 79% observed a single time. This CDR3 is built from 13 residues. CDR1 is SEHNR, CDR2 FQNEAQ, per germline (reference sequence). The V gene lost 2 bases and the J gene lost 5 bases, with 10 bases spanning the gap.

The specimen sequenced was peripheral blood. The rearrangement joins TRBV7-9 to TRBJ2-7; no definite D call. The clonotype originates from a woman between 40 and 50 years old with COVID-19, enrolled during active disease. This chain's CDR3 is CASSLMAVHEQYF. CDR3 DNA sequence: TGTGCCAGCAGCTTAATGGCGGTCCACGAGCAGTACTTC.